The entry below describes one TCR beta chain. Its antigen is not known. 13 Jbeta primers and 60 Vbeta primers were used for the PCR. Assay: immunoSEQ multiplex PCR; the TCRdb copy retains only in-frame clones and omits some. The sample carries over 100,000 clones, roughly 63% recorded once. The data were obtained in a study of cytomegalovirus exposure and HLA in healthy donors. Overall study findings and caveats: At a 0.05 false discovery rate, a later analysis found 16,951 TCR beta sequences to be associated with HLA alleles. Only CMV serostatus was available as immune exposure information. The authors later linked a missense DCLRE1C variant to TCR beta V- and J-gene trimming.

The CDR3 extends over 16 amino acids. The V gene lost 4 bases and the J gene lost 0 bases, with 16 bases spanning the gap. CDR1 SGHRS and CDR2 YFSETQ come from the germline V gene. The source material was PBMCs. The clonotype comes from a woman between 70 and 85 years old in good health and CMV-seropositive. V gene TRBV5-1 combines with J gene TRBJ1-1, with D hard to call. The CDR3: CASSPGRATMNTEAFF. As DNA, the CDR3 is TGCGCCAGCAGCCCCGGCAGAGCAACTATGAACACTGAAGCTTTCTTT.